The rows below give T cell receptor beta chains drawn from one sample of a study of blood T cell repertoires in COVID-19. The repertoire was sequenced with immunoSEQ multiplex PCR; TCRdb's copy has only in-frame clones and lacks some. The sample includes tens of thousands of clones, about 81% seen only once; the top ten take 20% to 25%. Source material: peripheral blood. The receptors were sampled from an older woman with acute or convalescent COVID-19. Each CDR3 is given with its conserved first and last residue. A D gene is named only where the DNA matches it firmly. For some rows the clone size is stated as once, few or many, or as a class when expanded; others skip it.

cdr3_nt cdr3_aa d_call j_call clone_size v_call
TGTGCCAGCAGTGAACGCCCGTACGGGGGAAGTGGCTACGAGCAGTACTTC CASSERPYGGSGYEQYF . TRBJ2-7 . TRBV6-1
TGTGCCAGTAGTAACTATAACTCTGGGGCCAACGTCCTGACTTTC CASSNYNSGANVLTF . TRBJ2-6 . TRBV19
TGCAGCGCCCGCAAGGCGGCGGACAGCCATGAAAAACTGTTTTTT CSARKAADSHEKLFF . TRBJ1-4 few TRBV29-1
TGTGCCACCAGTGATTCCGGGACAGGGGGCTACGAGCAGTACTTC CATSDSGTGGYEQYF TRBD1 TRBJ2-7 . TRBV24-1
TGCAGCGTTGGGGGGGGACGCAATCAGCCCCAGCATTTT CSVGGGRNQPQHF . TRBJ1-5 . TRBV29-1
TGCAGTGCTAGTCCGTCCGACTATGGCTACACCTTC CSASPSDYGYTF . TRBJ1-2 . TRBV20-1
TGTGCCAGCAAAAACCGGGACAACCATAATTCACCCCTCCACTTT CASKNRDNHNSPLHF . TRBJ1-6 . TRBV2
TGTGCCAGCAGCCCAGGGGCGGGGGTGGAGACCCAGTACTTC CASSPGAGVETQYF . TRBJ2-5 . TRBV9
TGTGCCAGCAGCAATAAGTGGGGACTTAGCACAGATACGCAGTATTTT CASSNKWGLSTDTQYF . TRBJ2-3 . TRBV14
TGTGCCAGCAGCTCCCTGGGTCTCTCCGGGAGCCCAGGTCTCACCTTC CASSSLGLSGSPGLTF . TRBJ1-2 . TRBV11-2
TGTGCCAGCAGTTTCTTTCGGGGGAGGTGTGACTTT CASSFFRGRCDF . TRBJ1-1 . TRBV27
TGCGCCAGCAGCCAGCTCAGGGGGCCTGGAAACACCATATATTTT CASSQLRGPGNTIYF TRBD1 TRBJ1-3 . TRBV4-1
TGTGCCAGCAGTCAACTCGGGGGGGTGAACTACGAGCAGTACTTC CASSQLGGVNYEQYF TRBD2 TRBJ2-7 . TRBV6-1
TGTGCCAGCAGCTTAGCTGTCGGTGAAGCTTTCTTT CASSLAVGEAFF . TRBJ1-1 . TRBV7-8
TGCGCCAGCAGCCAAAACTCTTATGGCTACACCTTC CASSQNSYGYTF . TRBJ1-2 . TRBV4-1
TGCAGCGTTGACTCAGGGTATCAATTGGATACGCAGTATTTT CSVDSGYQLDTQYF . TRBJ2-3 . TRBV29-1
TGTGCCAGCAGCCTGGTCGAGGGGGTCAATGGCTACACCTTC CASSLVEGVNGYTF . TRBJ1-2 . TRBV5-6
TGCGCCAGCAGCTGGACAGGGGGGGGAGAGACCCAGTACTTC CASSWTGGGETQYF TRBD1 TRBJ2-5 once TRBV5-1
TGTGCCAGCAGCAGAGACAGAGTAGGGAACTATGGCTACACCTTC CASSRDRVGNYGYTF . TRBJ1-2 . TRBV7-3
TGCGCCAGCAGTCAATCCAGGAGGGGTCACTCTGGAAACACCATATATTTT CASSQSRRGHSGNTIYF . TRBJ1-3 . TRBV23-1
TGTGCCACCAGTGACCGACCCTCTTCGGACAGGAGAAACTATGGCTACACCTTC CATSDRPSSDRRNYGYTF TRBD1 TRBJ1-2 . TRBV24-1
TGTGCCAGCAGCAGGGGGGGAGGGGAAAAACTGTTTTTT CASSRGGGEKLFF . TRBJ1-4 . TRBV7-2
TGTGCCAGCAGTGAACTGGCGGGGGAGGGCGGGGAGCTGTTTTTT CASSELAGEGGELFF TRBD2 TRBJ2-2 . TRBV2
TGTGCCAGCAGTTACTCGAGGCGGGGGAGGGTCAATGAGCAGTTCTTC CASSYSRRGRVNEQFF TRBD2 TRBJ2-1 . TRBV6-2/TRBV6-3
TGTGCCAGCAACCCCGGGACAGGGAGCATCGACGAGCAGTACTTC CASNPGTGSIDEQYF TRBD1 TRBJ2-7 . TRBV5-4
TGTGCCAGCAGCCAAATCGGGGAGTCACCCCTCCACTTT CASSQIGESPLHF . TRBJ1-6 . TRBV3-1/TRBV3-2
TGTGCCAGCACGCCGAGGCATAACACCGGGGAGCTGTTTTTT CASTPRHNTGELFF . TRBJ2-2 . TRBV9
TGTGCCAGCAGTCGGGACACAAACACCGGGGAGCTGTTTTTT CASSRDTNTGELFF . TRBJ2-2 . TRBV11-3
TGTGCCACCAGTGACCCCCCAGGACAGTTTGGCTACACCTTC CATSDPPGQFGYTF . TRBJ1-2 . TRBV24-1
TGTGCCACCAGCACGACGGCAGGGCGCCACACCGGGGAGCTGTTTTTT CATSTTAGRHTGELFF . TRBJ2-2 . TRBV15
TGCGCCAGCAGCTTCGGGACTAGCGGGGCTAGCACAGATACGCAGTATTTT CASSFGTSGASTDTQYF TRBD2 TRBJ2-3 . TRBV5-1
TGCGCCATTAACGGCGAGGGCCGGGGAGACACTGAAGCTTTCTTT CAINGEGRGDTEAFF . TRBJ1-1 . TRBV10-1
TGTGCCAGCACCAACCCGGGACAGATCTATGGCTACACCTTC CASTNPGQIYGYTF TRBD1 TRBJ1-2 . TRBV5-4
TGCGCCAGCGGACTTGACAGGGCGGAGATGAACACTGAAGCTTTCTTT CASGLDRAEMNTEAFF TRBD1 TRBJ1-1 . TRBV5-1